This TCR beta chain is from a study of T cell responses to AZD1222 COVID-19 vaccine. Generated by immunoSEQ multiplex PCR, the TCRdb table keeps only in-frame clones and is missing some. The sample has over 130,000 clones, about 90% seen once. Per germline, CDR1 MNHEY and CDR2 SVGAGI. The CDR3 spans 15 residues. V was shortened by 2 bases and J by 11 bases, with 22 bases between the two germline ends. The receptor was derived from an adult who received the AZD1222 COVID-19 vaccine. The specimen was peripheral blood, collected 28 days after the second AZD1222 dose. This chain joins TRBV6-5 and TRBJ2-7; D perhaps matches TRBD2 (7 bases). The CDR3 is CASSYGGARGYSEYF. CDR3 sequence (DNA): TGTGCCAGCAGTTACGGGGGGGCACGGGGGTATTCCGAGTACTTC.